Described below is a single T cell receptor (beta chain) sequence and its context. This sample was included in a study of shared T cell receptors in the human thymus. Clones were sequenced by immunoSEQ multiplex PCR, and TCRdb holds only the in-frame ones, with some missing. The data show about 380,000 clones, approximately 95% seen once. Germline loops: CDR1 MRHNA, CDR2 SNTAGT. The CDR3 spans 14 residues. The V end was cut by 8 bases, the J end by 5 bases, with 15 bases between. Specimen: thymocytes. The source is a human donor. The rearrangement links TRBV6-4 to TRBJ1-4; D not certain. The CDR3 region is CASVLYPVNEKLFF. For the CDR3, the DNA is TGTGCCAGCGTACTCTACCCCGTCAATGAAAAACTGTTTTTT.